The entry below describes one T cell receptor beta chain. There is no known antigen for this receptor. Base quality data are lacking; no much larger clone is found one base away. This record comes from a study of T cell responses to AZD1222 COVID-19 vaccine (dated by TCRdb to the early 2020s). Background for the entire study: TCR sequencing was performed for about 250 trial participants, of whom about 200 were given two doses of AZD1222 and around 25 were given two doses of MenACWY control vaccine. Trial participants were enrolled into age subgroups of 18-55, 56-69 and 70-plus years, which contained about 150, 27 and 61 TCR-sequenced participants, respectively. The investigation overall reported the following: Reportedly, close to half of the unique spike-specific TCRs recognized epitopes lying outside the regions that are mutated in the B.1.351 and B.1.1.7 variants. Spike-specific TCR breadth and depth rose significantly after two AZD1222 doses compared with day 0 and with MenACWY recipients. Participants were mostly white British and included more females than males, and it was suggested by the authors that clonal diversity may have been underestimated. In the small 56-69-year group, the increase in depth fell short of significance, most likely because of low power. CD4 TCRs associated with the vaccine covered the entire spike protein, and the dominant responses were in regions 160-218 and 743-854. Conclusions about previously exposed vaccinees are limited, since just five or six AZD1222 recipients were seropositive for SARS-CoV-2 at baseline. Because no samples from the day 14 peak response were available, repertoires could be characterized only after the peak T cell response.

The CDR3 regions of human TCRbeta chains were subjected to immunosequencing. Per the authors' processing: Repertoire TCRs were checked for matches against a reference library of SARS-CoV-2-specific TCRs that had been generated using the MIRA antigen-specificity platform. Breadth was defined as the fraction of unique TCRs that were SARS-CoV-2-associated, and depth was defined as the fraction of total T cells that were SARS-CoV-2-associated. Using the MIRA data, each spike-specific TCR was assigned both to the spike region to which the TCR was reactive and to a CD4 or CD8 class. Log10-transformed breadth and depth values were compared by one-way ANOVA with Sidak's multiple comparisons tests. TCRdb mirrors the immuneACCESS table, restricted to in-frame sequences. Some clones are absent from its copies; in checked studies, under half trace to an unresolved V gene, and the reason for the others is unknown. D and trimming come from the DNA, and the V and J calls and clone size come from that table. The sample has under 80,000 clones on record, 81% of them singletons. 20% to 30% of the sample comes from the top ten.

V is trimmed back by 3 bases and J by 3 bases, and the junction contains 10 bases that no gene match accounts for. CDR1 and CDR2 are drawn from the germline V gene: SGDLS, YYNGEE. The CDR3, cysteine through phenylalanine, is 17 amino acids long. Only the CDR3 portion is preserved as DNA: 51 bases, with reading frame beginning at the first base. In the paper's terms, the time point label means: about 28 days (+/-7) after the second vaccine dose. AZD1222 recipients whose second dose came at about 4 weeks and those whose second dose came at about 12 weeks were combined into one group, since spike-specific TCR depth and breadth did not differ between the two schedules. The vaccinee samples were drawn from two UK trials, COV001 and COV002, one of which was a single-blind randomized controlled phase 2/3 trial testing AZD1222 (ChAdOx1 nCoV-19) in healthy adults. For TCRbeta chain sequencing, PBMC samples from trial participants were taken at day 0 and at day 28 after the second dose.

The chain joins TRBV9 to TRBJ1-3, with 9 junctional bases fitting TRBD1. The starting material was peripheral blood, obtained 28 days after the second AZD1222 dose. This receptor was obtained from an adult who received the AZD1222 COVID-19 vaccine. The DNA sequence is TGTGCCAGCAGCGAAACTTTACAGGGGGCTTATGGAAACACCATATATTTT. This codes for CASSETLQGAYGNTIYF.